This T cell receptor beta chain is from a study of blood T cell repertoires in COVID-19 (dated by TCRdb to the early 2020s). General notes on the study: Samples from collaborators originated in the United States, Italy and Spain and spanned both the acute and convalescent phases of COVID-19. The prospective study material was composed of cDNA or gDNA derived from T cells, B-cell-depleted T cells, or PBMCs. The dataset comprised deeply sampled blood TCRbeta repertoires from subjects exposed to, actively infected with, or recovered from COVID-19. The repertoires were released in a freely available public database meant as a resource for research on the immune response to SARS-CoV-2. Samples came from the ongoing ImmuneRACE study (first 160 participants) plus 1,254 subjects from 6 global collaborators. The sample metadata nearly always contained a de-identified subject ID, COVID-19 status, age in years and sex. Where available, HLA class I and class II types were taken from metadata supplied by the sample provider and were not determined by assay-based typing. Points the paper makes about the study in general: How much clinical and demographic metadata was included differed by source and by participant, and the metadata was provided uncurated.

This clone was detected ten times or more. It has no known antigen specificity. No much larger clone is present one base from it, and per-base qualities are unavailable. The germline V and J ends show losses of 6 bases and 1 base respectively, and no gene match explains 2 bases of the junction. The germline V gene (reference sequence) specifies MNHEY as CDR1 and SMNVEV as CDR2. The CDR3, from cysteine to phenylalanine, totals 14 residues. CDR3 DNA only is kept here, 42 bases in frame from base 1. The collaborating institutions used their own protocols to collect whole blood in K2EDTA tubes. For TCRbeta analysis, collaborators shipped samples in one of three forms: frozen whole blood, isolated PBMCs, or DNA extracted from either of those sample types. TCRbeta CDR3 regions were amplified from genomic DNA by means of the immunoSEQ Assay, a bias-controlled multiplex PCR. As for the original processing: The number of nucleated cells in each sample was estimated from the amplification of reference gene primers within the assay. Sequence reads were collapsed and filtered to measure the absolute abundance of every unique TCRbeta CDR3 rearrangement. For each sample, productive Simpson clonality was calculated as the square root of Simpson's diversity index across productive rearrangements. TCRdb took this table from immuneACCESS and kept in-frame rearrangements with V and J called. Such tables lack part of the clones; where checked against another copy, unresolved V genes explain under half of the gap, and the rest is unexplained. Clone size and the V and J calls come from that table; the DNA yielded D and trimming. In this sample the table shows some 200,000 clones, over 75% of which occur a single time. The ten largest clones take up more than 5.5% of the sample.

The chain is encoded by TRBV27 joined to TRBJ2-2; 7 junctional bases match TRBD2. Input material: peripheral blood. The TCR originated in an elderly man with acute or convalescent COVID-19. The CDR3 protein is CASRRGGNTGELFF. In nucleotide form, the sequence is TGTGCCAGCAGACGCGGGGGGAACACCGGGGAGCTGTTTTTT.